The clone carrying this T cell receptor beta chain was seen repeatedly, ten times or more. The CDR3 regions of TCR beta were amplified from RNA transcripts. A first-round RT-PCR of the TCR CDR3 used the HTBI primer set. TCRdb ran MiXCR on the multiplex PCR reads and lists one entry per CDR3 protein. This sample has roughly 710,000 distinct CDR3 sequences, with roughly 32% found just once. The source of the sample is a study of T cells in Graves' hyperthyroidism and ophthalmopathy. This clonotype originated in a middle-aged woman with Graves' hyperthyroidism. The material sequenced was blood.

The CDR3 sequence is CASSFGGQSYYGYTF. The CDR3, as DNA: TGTGCCAGCAGCTTCGGGGGACAGTCCTACTATGGCTACACCTTC. The chain combines TRBV7-9 with TRBJ1-2, with 7 bases aligning to TRBD1. V lost 3 bases and J lost 3; bases outside the gene matches: 7. This CDR3 has 15 residues. Germline CDR1 is SEHNR and CDR2 is FQNEAQ (reference sequence).